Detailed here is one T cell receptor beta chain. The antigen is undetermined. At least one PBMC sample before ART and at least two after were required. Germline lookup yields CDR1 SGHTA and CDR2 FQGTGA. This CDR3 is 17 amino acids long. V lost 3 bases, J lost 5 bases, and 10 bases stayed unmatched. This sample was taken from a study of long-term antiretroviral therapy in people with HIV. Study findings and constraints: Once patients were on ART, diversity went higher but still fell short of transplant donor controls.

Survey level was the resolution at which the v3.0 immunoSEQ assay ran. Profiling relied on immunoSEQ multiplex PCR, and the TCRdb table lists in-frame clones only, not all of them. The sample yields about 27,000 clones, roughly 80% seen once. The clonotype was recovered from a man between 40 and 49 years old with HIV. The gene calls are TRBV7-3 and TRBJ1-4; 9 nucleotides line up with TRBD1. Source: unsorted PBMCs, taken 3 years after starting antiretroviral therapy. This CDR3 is CASSFRDRVPWNEKLFF. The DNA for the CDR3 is TGTGCCAGCAGCTTCCGGGACAGGGTCCCCTGGAATGAAAAACTGTTTTTT.